Listed here is a single T cell receptor (beta chain). What it recognizes is unknown. Only in-frame clones appear in the TCRdb table, and some are missing; sequencing was by immunoSEQ multiplex PCR. The sample lists 36,000 or so clones; about 81% were seen once. These data originate in a study of OX40 agonist ivuxolimab in advanced cancers. Study context: A partial response was reached by three patients: one with hepatocellular carcinoma and two with cutaneous melanoma.

The trim removed 8 bases at V and 5 bases at J, leaving 9 bases unmatched. This CDR3 has 15 amino acids. Germline V gene sequence: CDR1 LGHNA, CDR2 YNFKEQ. Overall study results and limits: No antigen was identified for the clonally expanded peripheral T cells.

The input for sequencing was CD4+ or CD8+ T cells sorted from blood, taken in a trial of the OX40 agonist ivuxolimab. The V and J genes are TRBV4-2 and TRBJ1-4; 9 bases are shared with TRBD1. This sequence originates from an adult with an advanced solid tumor such as melanoma, head and neck, liver or kidney cancer. The CDR3 DNA reads as TGTGCCAGCGCGGAAAACAGGGGGCTAAATGAAAAACTGTTTTTT. Amino acid sequence: CASAENRGLNEKLFF.